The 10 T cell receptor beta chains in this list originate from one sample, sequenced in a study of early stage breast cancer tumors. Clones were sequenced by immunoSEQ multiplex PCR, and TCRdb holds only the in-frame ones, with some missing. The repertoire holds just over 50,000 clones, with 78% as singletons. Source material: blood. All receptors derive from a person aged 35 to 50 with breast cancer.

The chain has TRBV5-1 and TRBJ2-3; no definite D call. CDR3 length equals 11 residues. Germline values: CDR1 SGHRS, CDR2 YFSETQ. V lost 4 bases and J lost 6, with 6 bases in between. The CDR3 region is CASSGIDTQYF. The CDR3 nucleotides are TGCGCCAGCAGCGGTATTGATACGCAGTATTTT.

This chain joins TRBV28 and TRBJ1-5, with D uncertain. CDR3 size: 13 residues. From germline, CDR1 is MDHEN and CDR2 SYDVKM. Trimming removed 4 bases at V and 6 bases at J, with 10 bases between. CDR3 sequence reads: CASSYHGGQPQHF. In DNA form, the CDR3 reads TGTGCCAGCAGTTACCATGGCGGTCAGCCCCAGCATTTT.

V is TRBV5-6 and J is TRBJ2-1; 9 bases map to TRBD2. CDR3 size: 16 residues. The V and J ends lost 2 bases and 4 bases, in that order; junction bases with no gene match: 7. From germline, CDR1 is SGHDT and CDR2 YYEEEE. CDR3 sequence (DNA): TGTGCCAGCAGCTTTGGCGGGAGGGCCGTATACAATGAGCAGTTCTTC. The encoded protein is CASSFGGRAVYNEQFF. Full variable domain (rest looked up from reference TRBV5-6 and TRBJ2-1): DAGVTQSPTHLIKTRGQQVTLRCSPKSGHDTVSWYQQALGQGPQFIFQYYEEEERQRGNFPDRFSGHQFPNYSSELNVNALLLGDSALYLCASSFGGRAVYNEQFFGPGTRLTVL.

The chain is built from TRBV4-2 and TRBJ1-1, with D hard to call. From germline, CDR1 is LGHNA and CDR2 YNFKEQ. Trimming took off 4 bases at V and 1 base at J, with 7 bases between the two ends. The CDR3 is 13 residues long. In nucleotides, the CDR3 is TGTGCCAGCAGCCTTGGACCGAACACTGAAGCTTTCTTT. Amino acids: CASSLGPNTEAFF.

CDR3 sequence reads: CASSDSGTNYGYTF. CDR3 nucleotide sequence: TGTGCCAGCAGCGATTCCGGGACAAACTATGGCTACACCTTC. The genes are TRBV7-9 and TRBJ1-2, with D possibly matching TRBD1 (6 bases). The CDR3 contains 14 residues. Trimming shortened V by 5 bases and J by 2 bases, and 12 bases separated the two germline ends. Germline V gives CDR1 SEHNR, CDR2 FQNEAQ (reference sequence).

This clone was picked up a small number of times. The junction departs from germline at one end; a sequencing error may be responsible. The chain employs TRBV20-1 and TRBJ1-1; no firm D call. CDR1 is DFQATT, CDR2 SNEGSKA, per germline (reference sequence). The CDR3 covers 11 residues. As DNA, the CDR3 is TGCAGTGCTGGAGAGCCAGGCGAAGCTTTCTTT. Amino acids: CSAGEPGEAFF.

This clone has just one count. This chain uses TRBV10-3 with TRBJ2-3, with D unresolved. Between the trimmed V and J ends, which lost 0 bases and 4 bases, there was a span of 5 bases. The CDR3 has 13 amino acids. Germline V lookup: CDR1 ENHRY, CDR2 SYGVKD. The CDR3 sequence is CAISESGSDTQYF. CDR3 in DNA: TGTGCCATCAGTGAGTCGGGTTCAGATACGCAGTATTTT.

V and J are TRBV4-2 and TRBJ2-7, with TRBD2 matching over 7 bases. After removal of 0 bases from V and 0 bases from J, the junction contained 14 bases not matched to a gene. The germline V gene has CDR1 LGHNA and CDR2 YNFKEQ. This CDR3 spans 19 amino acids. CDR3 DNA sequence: TGTGCCAGCAGCCAAGATTCGCCTCTAGGAGCGGGGAGCTCCTACGAGCAGTACTTC. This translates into CASSQDSPLGAGSSYEQYF.

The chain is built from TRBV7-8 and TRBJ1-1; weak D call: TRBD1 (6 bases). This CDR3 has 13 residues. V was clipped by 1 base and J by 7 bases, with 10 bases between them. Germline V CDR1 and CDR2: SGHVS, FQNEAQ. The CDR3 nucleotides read TGTGCCAGCAGCTTAGTACAGGGCGGTGAAGCTTTCTTT. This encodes CASSLVQGGEAFF.

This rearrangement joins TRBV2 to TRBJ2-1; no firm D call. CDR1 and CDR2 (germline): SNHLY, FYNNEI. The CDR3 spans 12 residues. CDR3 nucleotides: TGTGCGAGCTCACCGAGCGACAATGAGCAGTTCTTC. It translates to CASSPSDNEQFF.